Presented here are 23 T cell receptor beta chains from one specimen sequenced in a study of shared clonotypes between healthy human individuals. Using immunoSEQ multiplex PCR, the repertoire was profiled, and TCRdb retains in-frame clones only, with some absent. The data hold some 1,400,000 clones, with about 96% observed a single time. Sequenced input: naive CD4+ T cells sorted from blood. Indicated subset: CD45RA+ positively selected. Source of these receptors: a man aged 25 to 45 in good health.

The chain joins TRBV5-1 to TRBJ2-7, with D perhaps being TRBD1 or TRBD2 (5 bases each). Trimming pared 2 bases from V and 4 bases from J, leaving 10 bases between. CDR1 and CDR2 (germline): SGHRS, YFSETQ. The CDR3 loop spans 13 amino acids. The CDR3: CASSLRDGYEQYF. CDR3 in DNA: TGCGCCAGCAGCTTACGGGACGGATACGAGCAGTACTTC.

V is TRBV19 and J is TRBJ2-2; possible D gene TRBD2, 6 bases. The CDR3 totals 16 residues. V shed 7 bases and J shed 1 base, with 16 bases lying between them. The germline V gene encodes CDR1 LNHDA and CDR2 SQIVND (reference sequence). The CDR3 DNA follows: TGTGCCAGTAACCTGCCGGGACTGATGAACACCGGGGAGCTGTTTTTT. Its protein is CASNLPGLMNTGELFF.

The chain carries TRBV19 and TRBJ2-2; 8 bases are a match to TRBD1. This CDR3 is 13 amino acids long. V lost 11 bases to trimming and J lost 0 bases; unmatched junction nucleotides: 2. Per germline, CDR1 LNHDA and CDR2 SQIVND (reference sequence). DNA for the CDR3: TGTGCCGGACAGGGATCGAACACCGGGGAGCTGTTTTTT. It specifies CAGQGSNTGELFF. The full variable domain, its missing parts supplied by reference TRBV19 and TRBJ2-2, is DGGITQSPKYLFRKEGQNVTLSCEQNLNHDAMYWYRQDPGQGLRLIYYSQIVNDFQKGDIAEGYSVSREKKESFPLTVTSAQKNPTAFYLCAGQGSNTGELFFGEGSRLTVL.

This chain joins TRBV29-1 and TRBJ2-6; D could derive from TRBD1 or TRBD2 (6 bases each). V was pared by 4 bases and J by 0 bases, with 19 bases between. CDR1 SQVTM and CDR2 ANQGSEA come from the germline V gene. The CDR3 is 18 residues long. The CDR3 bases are TGCAGCGTTGCCCTCTCGACCGGGGGCTACTCTGGGGCCAACGTCCTGACTTTC. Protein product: CSVALSTGGYSGANVLTF.

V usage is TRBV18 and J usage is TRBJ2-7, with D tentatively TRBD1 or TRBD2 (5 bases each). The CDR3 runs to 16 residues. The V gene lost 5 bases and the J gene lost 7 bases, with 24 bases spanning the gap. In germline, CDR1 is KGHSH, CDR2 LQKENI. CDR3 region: CASSLDRGRLSGEQYF. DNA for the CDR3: TGTGCCAGCTCATTAGATCGGGGCCGCCTTTCGGGTGAGCAGTACTTC.

The CDR3 DNA is TGTGCCACCGTGAACACTGAAGCTTTCTTT. Protein sequence: CATVNTEAFF. The chain joins TRBV21-1 to TRBJ1-1. TRBV21-1 is a recognized pseudogene. This CDR3 spans 10 amino acids.

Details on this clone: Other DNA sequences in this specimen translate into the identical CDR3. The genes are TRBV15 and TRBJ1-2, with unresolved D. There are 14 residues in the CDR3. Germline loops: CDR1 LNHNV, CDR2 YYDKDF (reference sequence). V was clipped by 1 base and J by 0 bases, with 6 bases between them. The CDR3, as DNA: TGTGCCACCAGCAGAGGTGCGGCTAACTATGGCTACACCTTC. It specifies CATSRGAANYGYTF.

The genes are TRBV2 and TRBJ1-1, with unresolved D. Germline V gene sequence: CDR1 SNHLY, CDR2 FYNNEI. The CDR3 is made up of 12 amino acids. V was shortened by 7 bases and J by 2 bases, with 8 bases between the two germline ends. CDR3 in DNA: TGTGCCAGCACGGACGGAAACACTGAAGCTTTCTTT. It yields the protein CASTDGNTEAFF.

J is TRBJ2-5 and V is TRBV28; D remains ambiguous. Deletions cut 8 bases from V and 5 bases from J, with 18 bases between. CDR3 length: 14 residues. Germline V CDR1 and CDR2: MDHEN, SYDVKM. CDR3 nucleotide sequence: TGTGCCAGCGGAAGTTTTGGGAATTGGGAGACCCAGTACTTC. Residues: CASGSFGNWETQYF.

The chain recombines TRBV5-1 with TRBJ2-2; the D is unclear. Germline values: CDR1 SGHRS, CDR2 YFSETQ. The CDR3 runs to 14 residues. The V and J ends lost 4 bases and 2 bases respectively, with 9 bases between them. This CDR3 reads CASSPGPNTGELFF. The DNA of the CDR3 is TGCGCCAGCAGCCCTGGACCTAACACCGGGGAGCTGTTTTTT. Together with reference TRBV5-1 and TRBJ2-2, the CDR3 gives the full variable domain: KAGVTQTPRYLIKTRGQQVTLSCSPISGHRSVSWYQQTPGQGLQFLFEYFSETQRNKGNFPGRFSGRQFSNSRSEMNVSTLELGDSALYLCASSPGPNTGELFFGEGSRLTVL.

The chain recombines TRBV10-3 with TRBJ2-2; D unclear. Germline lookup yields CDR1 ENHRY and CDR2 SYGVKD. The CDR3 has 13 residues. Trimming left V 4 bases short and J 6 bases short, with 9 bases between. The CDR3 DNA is TGTGCCATCAGTGGGATAGACGCCGGGGAGCTGTTTTTT. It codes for CAISGIDAGELFF.

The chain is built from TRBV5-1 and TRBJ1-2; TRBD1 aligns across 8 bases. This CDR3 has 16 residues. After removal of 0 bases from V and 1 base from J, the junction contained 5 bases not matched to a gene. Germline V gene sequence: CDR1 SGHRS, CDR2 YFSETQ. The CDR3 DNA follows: TGCGCCAGCAGCTTGGAATGGACAGGGAGTAACTATGGCTACACCTTC. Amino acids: CASSLEWTGSNYGYTF.

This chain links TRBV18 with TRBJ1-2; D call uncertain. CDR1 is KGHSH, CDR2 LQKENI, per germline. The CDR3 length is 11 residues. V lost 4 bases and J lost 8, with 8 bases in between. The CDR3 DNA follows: TGTGCCAGCTCACAAGGGCTAGGCTACACCTTC. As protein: CASSQGLGYTF.

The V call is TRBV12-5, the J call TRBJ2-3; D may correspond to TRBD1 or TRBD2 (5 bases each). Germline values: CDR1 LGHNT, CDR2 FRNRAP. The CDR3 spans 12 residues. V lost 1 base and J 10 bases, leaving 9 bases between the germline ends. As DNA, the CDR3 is TGTGCTAGTGGTTTGGACGGGGCCCCGCAGTATTTT. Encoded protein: CASGLDGAPQYF.

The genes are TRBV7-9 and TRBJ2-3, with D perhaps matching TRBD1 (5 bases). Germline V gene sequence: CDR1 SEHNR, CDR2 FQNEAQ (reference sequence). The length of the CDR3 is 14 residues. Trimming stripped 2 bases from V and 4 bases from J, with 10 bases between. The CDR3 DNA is TGTGCCAGCAGCTTAACCCAGGGCGCAGATACGCAGTATTTT. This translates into CASSLTQGADTQYF. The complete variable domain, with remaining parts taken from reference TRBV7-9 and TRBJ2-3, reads DTGVSQNPRHKITKRGQNVTFRCDPISEHNRLYWYRQTLGQGPEFLTYFQNEAQLEKSRLLSDRFSAERPKGSFSTLEIQRTEQGDSAMYLCASSLTQGADTQYFGPGTRLTVL.

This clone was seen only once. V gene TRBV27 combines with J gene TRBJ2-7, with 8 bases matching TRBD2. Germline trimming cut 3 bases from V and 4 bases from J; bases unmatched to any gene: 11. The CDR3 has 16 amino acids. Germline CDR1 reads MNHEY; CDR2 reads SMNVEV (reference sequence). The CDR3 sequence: CASSLYAGGAAYEQYF. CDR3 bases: TGTGCCAGCAGTTTGTACGCGGGAGGCGCTGCGTACGAGCAGTACTTC.

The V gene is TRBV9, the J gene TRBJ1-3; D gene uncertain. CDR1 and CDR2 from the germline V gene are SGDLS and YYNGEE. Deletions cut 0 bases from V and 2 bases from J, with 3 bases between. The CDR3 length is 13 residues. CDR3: CASSVDPGNTIYF. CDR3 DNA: TGTGCCAGCAGCGTAGATCCTGGAAACACCATATATTTT.

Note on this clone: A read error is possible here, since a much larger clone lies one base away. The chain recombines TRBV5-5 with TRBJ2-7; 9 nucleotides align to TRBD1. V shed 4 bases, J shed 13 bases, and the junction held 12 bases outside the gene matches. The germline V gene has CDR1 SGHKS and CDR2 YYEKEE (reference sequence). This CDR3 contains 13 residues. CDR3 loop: CASSHARDRDVYF. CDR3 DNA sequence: TGTGCCAGCAGCCACGCCCGGGACAGGGATGTATACTTC.

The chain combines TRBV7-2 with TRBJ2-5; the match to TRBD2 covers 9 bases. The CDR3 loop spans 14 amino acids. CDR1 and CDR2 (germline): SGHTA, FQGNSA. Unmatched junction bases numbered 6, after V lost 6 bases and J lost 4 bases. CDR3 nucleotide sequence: TGTGCCAGCAGGAGGACTAGCGAGGGAGAGACCCAGTACTTC. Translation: CASRRTSEGETQYF. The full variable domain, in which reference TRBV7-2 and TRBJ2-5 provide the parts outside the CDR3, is GAGVSQSPSNKVTEKGKDVELRCDPISGHTALYWYRQSLGQGLEFLIYFQGNSAPDKSGLPSDRFSAERTGGSVSTLTIQRTQQEDSAVYLCASRRTSEGETQYFGPGTRLLVL.

The CDR3: CASSPVRVDNEQFF. Here the CDR3 DNA reads TGTGCCAGCAGCCCGGTGCGGGTGGACAATGAGCAGTTCTTC. This chain joins TRBV5-8 and TRBJ2-1, with a tentative D call TRBD2 (5 bases). The CDR3 totals 14 residues. The germline V and J ends were trimmed by 4 bases and 5 bases, with 13 bases remaining between them. In germline, CDR1 is SGHTS, CDR2 YDEGEE.

CDR3 loop: CSVGDRQFFETQYF. The CDR3 nucleotides read TGCAGCGTTGGAGATAGACAGTTTTTTGAGACCCAGTACTTC. The V and J genes are TRBV29-1 and TRBJ2-5; tentatively, D is TRBD1 (5 bases). Trimming removed 4 bases at V and 5 bases at J, with 17 bases between. This CDR3 comprises 14 residues. Per germline, CDR1 SQVTM and CDR2 ANQGSEA. The full variable domain, rest sourced from reference TRBV29-1 and TRBJ2-5, is SAVISQKPSRDICQRGTSLTIQCQVDSQVTMMFWYRQQPGQSLTLIATANQGSEATYESGFVIDKFPISRPNLTFSTLTVSNMSPEDSSIYLCSVGDRQFFETQYFGPGTRLLVL.

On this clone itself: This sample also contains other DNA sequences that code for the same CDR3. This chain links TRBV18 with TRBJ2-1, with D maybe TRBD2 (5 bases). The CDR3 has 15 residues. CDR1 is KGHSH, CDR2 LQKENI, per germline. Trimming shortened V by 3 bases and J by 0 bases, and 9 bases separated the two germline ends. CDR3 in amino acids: CASSPSGFSYNEQFF. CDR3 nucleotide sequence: TGTGCCAGCTCACCCTCGGGGTTCTCCTACAATGAGCAGTTCTTC.

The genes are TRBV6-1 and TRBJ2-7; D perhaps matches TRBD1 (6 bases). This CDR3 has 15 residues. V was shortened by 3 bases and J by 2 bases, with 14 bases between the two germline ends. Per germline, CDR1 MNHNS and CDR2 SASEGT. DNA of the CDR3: TGTGCCAGCAGTGACGACTACCGGGACACCTACGAGCAGTACTTC. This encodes CASSDDYRDTYEQYF.